A single sample is the source of the 7 T cell receptor beta chains below, sequenced in a study of blood T cell repertoires in COVID-19. The assay was immunoSEQ multiplex PCR, and TCRdb's table has in-frame clones only and misses some. The sample has roughly 100,000 clones, 85% to 90% seen once. What was sequenced was peripheral blood. These receptors came from a man between 45 and 60 years old with active or convalescent COVID-19.

Note on this clone: Other DNA sequences in the same sample also yield this CDR3. The chain links TRBV5-1 to TRBJ2-6; D gene ambiguous. Germline CDR1 and CDR2: SGHRS and YFSETQ. V lost 0 bases and J lost 0, with 4 bases in between. The length of the CDR3 is 15 residues. CDR3 in amino acids: CASSLAVSGANVLTF. Written as DNA, the CDR3 is TGCGCCAGCAGCTTGGCCGTCTCTGGGGCCAACGTCCTGACTTTC.

The rearrangement joins TRBV29-1 to TRBJ2-1; 7 bases match TRBD1. Germline assignment: CDR1 SQVTM and CDR2 ANQGSEA. The length of the CDR3 is 16 residues. The junction had 12 bases not matched to a gene; V was cut back by 7 bases and J by 0 bases. The chain's CDR3 is CSAHHRGPNSYNEQFF. CDR3 DNA sequence: TGCAGCGCCCACCACAGGGGCCCAAACTCCTACAATGAGCAGTTCTTC.

The rearrangement links TRBV28 to TRBJ1-2, with TRBD1 as a possible D gene (5 bases). Germline values: CDR1 MDHEN, CDR2 SYDVKM. V lost 3 bases, J lost 4 bases, and 6 bases lay in between. The CDR3 is made up of 12 amino acids. Here the CDR3 reads CASSFDSYGYTF. The CDR3 DNA sequence: TGTGCCAGCAGTTTTGACAGCTATGGCTACACCTTC.

The chain joins TRBV13 to TRBJ1-2; 9 positions agree with TRBD1. Germline V gene lookup returns CDR1 PRHDT and CDR2 FYEKMQ (reference sequence). V lost 5 bases and J lost 5; bases outside the gene matches: 12. The CDR3 sequence is 16 residues long. The CDR3 protein is CASSTTGQGNEYGYTF. The CDR3 region has the DNA TGTGCCAGCAGCACTACAGGACAGGGGAATGAGTATGGCTACACCTTC.

The V and J genes are TRBV28 and TRBJ1-4, with a weak D call TRBD1 (5 bases). The germline CDR1 and CDR2 sequences are MDHEN and SYDVKM. The V gene lost 2 bases and the J gene lost 2 bases, with 9 bases spanning the gap. CDR3 length equals 15 residues. The CDR3 DNA reads TGTGCCAGCAGTTTAGCAGGGCCCACTAATGAAAAACTGTTTTTT. Its translation is CASSLAGPTNEKLFF. Using reference TRBV28 and TRBJ1-4 for the parts outside the CDR3, the full variable domain is DVKVTQSSRYLVKRTGEKVFLECVQDMDHENMFWYRQDPGLGLRLIYFSYDVKMKEKGDIPEGYSVSREKKERFSLILESASTNQTSMYLCASSLAGPTNEKLFFGSGTQLSVL.

This chain uses TRBV10-1 with TRBJ2-2; 10 bases agree with TRBD2. Trimming at V came to 6 bases and at J to 5 bases, leaving 12 bases not matched to a gene. Germline V gives CDR1 WNHNN, CDR2 SYGVQD (reference sequence). This CDR3 has 17 residues. In nucleotides, the CDR3 is TGCGCCAGCAGCGGACCTATCCTAGCGGGGGAAACCGGGGAGCTGTTTTTT. Residues: CASSGPILAGETGELFF.

This clone was counted between two and nine times. The rearrangement joins TRBV28 to TRBJ1-5, with D hard to call. The CDR3 runs 14 residues. Germline V lookup: CDR1 MDHEN, CDR2 SYDVKM. The V end was cut by 4 bases, the J end by 4 bases, with 11 bases between. The CDR3 region has the DNA TGTGCCAGCAGTTGGGCAGGTCTTAATCAGCCCCAGCATTTT. Its protein product is CASSWAGLNQPQHF.